A selection of T cell receptor beta chains follows, all from one sample in a study of Ad26.COV2.S vaccination and SARS-CoV-2 variants. Clones were sequenced by immunoSEQ multiplex PCR, and TCRdb holds only the in-frame ones, with some missing. The sample includes roughly 400,000 clones, roughly 90% of them seen just once. This material consisted of peripheral blood, taken in a trial of Ad26.COV2.S vaccine versus placebo. The origin of the receptors is a person between 18 and 65 years old who received the Ad26.COV2.S COVID-19 vaccine or a placebo. Each CDR3 is given with its conserved first and last residue. D genes are given only for firm matches. Clone size is shown for a subset of rows, as once, few, many or a class of expanded clone.

j_call v_call d_call clone_size cdr3_aa cdr3_nt
TRBJ2-1 TRBV19 TRBD1 - CASSRFGTGDHEQFF TGTGCCAGTAGCCGCTTCGGGACAGGGGACCATGAGCAGTTCTTC
TRBJ2-7 TRBV28 TRBD2 - CASSFRGVLTYEQYF TGTGCCAGCAGTTTTCGGGGGGTCCTCACCTACGAGCAGTACTTC
TRBJ2-1 TRBV14 TRBD2 - CASQTSGEYNEQFF TGTGCCAGTCAAACTAGCGGGGAGTACAATGAGCAGTTCTTC
TRBJ1-1 TRBV18 - - CASSPSGNTEAFF TGTGCCAGCTCACCGTCCGGGAACACTGAAGCTTTCTTT
TRBJ1-5 TRBV3-1/TRBV3-2 - once CASSQDRGPNQPQHF TGTGCCAGCAGCCAAGACCGGGGGCCCAATCAGCCCCAGCATTTT
TRBJ2-1 TRBV7-9 - - CASSFTTEYNEQFF TGTGCCAGCAGCTTTACGACAGAATACAATGAGCAGTTCTTC
TRBJ2-7 TRBV5-4 - - CASSLVYGNEQYF TGTGCCAGCAGCTTGGTTTACGGAAACGAGCAGTACTTC
TRBJ1-1 TRBV9 - once CASSVVGTNTEAFF TGTGCCAGCAGCGTAGTGGGTACGAACACTGAAGCTTTCTTT
TRBJ1-4 TRBV5-1 - - CASSFSLGAVVNEKLFF TGCGCCAGCAGCTTTTCTCTGGGGGCCGTGGTTAATGAAAAACTGTTTTTT
TRBJ1-4 TRBV18 - - CASSRPITNEKLFF TGTGCCAGCTCGCGACCCATAACTAATGAAAAACTGTTTTTT
TRBJ1-5 TRBV2 - - CASSKPITGTISQPQHF TGTGCCAGCAGCAAACCGATAACAGGGACTATTTCGCAGCCCCAGCATTTT
TRBJ2-7 TRBV19 - - CASSIGGSSYEQYF TGTGCCAGTAGTATAGGAGGGAGCTCCTACGAGCAGTACTTC
TRBJ2-3 TRBV19 TRBD2 - CASSREGLADTDTQYF TGTGCCAGTAGTAGGGAAGGACTAGCGGACACAGATACGCAGTATTTT
TRBJ2-5 TRBV25-1 - - CASSDPGLGKTQYF TGTGCCAGCAGTGACCCGGGCTTGGGGAAGACCCAGTACTTC
TRBJ2-7 TRBV5-4 TRBD1 - CASSSGQGAIYEQYF TGTGCCAGCAGCTCAGGACAGGGGGCGATCTACGAGCAGTACTTC
TRBJ2-5 TRBV5-4 - once CASSLRAGAIDGETQYF TGTGCCAGCAGCCTTCGGGCGGGGGCAATCGACGGAGAGACCCAGTACTTC
TRBJ2-1 TRBV29-1 - - CSVFLPRWQEGSNEQFF TGCAGCGTTTTCCTTCCCCGGTGGCAAGAAGGGTCTAATGAGCAGTTCTTC
TRBJ2-5 TRBV6-2/TRBV6-3 - - CASSYSRRGRKETQYF TGTGCCAGCAGTTACTCTCGGAGGGGGCGCAAAGAGACCCAGTACTTC
TRBJ2-3 TRBV4-1 - once CASSQAYSTDTQYF TGCGCCAGCAGCCAAGCTTATAGCACAGATACGCAGTATTTT
TRBJ1-2 TRBV11-2 TRBD1 - CASSLDRGPLYGYTF TGTGCCAGCAGCTTGGACAGGGGGCCACTATATGGCTACACCTTC
TRBJ2-1 TRBV18 - - CASSAFQGSLYNEQFF TGTGCCAGCTCAGCGTTCCAGGGAAGCCTCTACAATGAGCAGTTCTTC
TRBJ2-5 TRBV11-1 - - CASSRRYSQETQYF TGTGCCAGCAGCCGACGCTACAGCCAAGAGACCCAGTACTTC
TRBJ2-6 TRBV14 - - CASSYPRESGANVLTF TGTGCCAGCAGCTACCCCCGTGAGTCTGGGGCCAACGTCCTGACTTTC
TRBJ2-7 TRBV7-2 - - CASSFGVNYEQYF TGTGCCAGCAGCTTTGGAGTAAATTACGAGCAGTACTTC
TRBJ2-5 TRBV12-5 - - CASGLVGETQYF TGTGCTAGTGGTTTGGTTGGAGAGACCCAGTACTTC
TRBJ1-1 TRBV19 - - CASSQKTGTVNTEAFF TGTGCCAGTAGTCAAAAGACCGGGACGGTGAACACTGAAGCTTTCTTT
TRBJ2-6 TRBV30 - - CAWSIPGLGANVLTF TGTGCCTGGAGTATCCCAGGGTTAGGGGCCAACGTCCTGACTTTC
TRBJ1-4 TRBV4-3 TRBD1 once CASSPSPGQGFGEKLFF TGCGCCAGCAGCCCAAGTCCGGGACAGGGTTTTGGGGAAAAACTGTTTTTT
TRBJ2-3 TRBV4-3 TRBD2 - CASSQDQTSGVADTQYF TGCGCCAGCAGCCAAGACCAGACTAGCGGGGTGGCAGATACGCAGTATTTT
TRBJ2-5 TRBV13 - - CASSTTVQGQETQYF TGTGCCAGCAGCACTACTGTACAGGGCCAAGAGACCCAGTACTTC
TRBJ2-1 TRBV18 - - CASSPDRKQFF TGTGCCAGCTCACCAGACAGAAAGCAGTTCTTC
TRBJ1-4 TRBV7-2 - - CASSHPPKGPGTNEKLFF TGTGCCAGCAGCCACCCCCCGAAGGGGCCGGGGACTAATGAAAAACTGTTTTTT
TRBJ2-2 TRBV6-4 - few CASSDRATGELFF TGTGCCAGCAGTGACAGGGCCACCGGGGAGCTGTTTTTT
TRBJ1-6 TRBV12-2 - - CASRIPDSSYNSPLHF TGTGCAAGTCGCATCCCGGACAGCTCCTATAATTCACCCCTCCACTTT
TRBJ2-7 TRBV12-3/TRBV12-4 - - CASNGGPPYEQYF TGTGCCAGCAACGGGGGGCCCCCCTACGAGCAGTACTTC
TRBJ2-1 TRBV18 TRBD2 - CASSPPTSGGLNSYNEQFF TGTGCCAGCTCACCACCTACTAGCGGGGGTTTGAACTCCTACAATGAGCAGTTCTTC
TRBJ1-1 TRBV5-1 - - CASSMGDMNTEAFF TGCGCCAGCAGCATGGGAGACATGAACACTGAAGCTTTCTTT
TRBJ1-2 TRBV27 TRBD1 - CASISNGDRDGGHYGYTF TGTGCCAGCATCTCCAACGGGGACAGGGACGGGGGACACTATGGCTACACCTTC
TRBJ1-1 TRBV15 - - CATSRDGTLYMNTEAFF TGTGCCACCAGCAGGGACGGGACACTATACATGAACACTGAAGCTTTCTTT
TRBJ1-1 TRBV10-1 - - CASSESTVNTEAFF TGCGCCAGCAGTGAGTCGACGGTGAACACTGAAGCTTTCTTT
TRBJ2-3 TRBV30 TRBD2 - CAWSALAGGTDTQYF TGTGCCTGGAGTGCTCTAGCGGGGGGGACAGATACGCAGTATTTT
TRBJ1-1 TRBV9 - - CASSPLRQRNTEAFF TGTGCCAGCAGCCCCTTGCGACAGAGGAACACTGAAGCTTTCTTT
TRBJ1-1 TRBV9 - - CASSVGQANTEAFF TGTGCCAGCAGCGTAGGTCAGGCGAACACTGAAGCTTTCTTT
TRBJ2-5 TRBV24-1 TRBD2 - CATSDLAGMQETQYF TGTGCCACCAGTGATTTAGCGGGGATGCAAGAGACCCAGTACTTC
TRBJ2-7 TRBV10-3 TRBD1 - CAISETGAVYEQYF TGTGCCATCAGTGAGACAGGGGCCGTCTACGAGCAGTACTTC
TRBJ1-6 TRBV13 - - CASSPRQESPLHF TGTGCCAGCAGCCCCCGACAGGAATCACCCCTCCACTTT